Given below is one TCR beta chain in context. It lacks a known antigen. Qualities for individual bases were not recorded, and no much larger clone is one base off. Other nucleotide sequences in the sample specify the same CDR3. The donors were healthy, HIV-negative adults who had no recently reported acute infections or vaccinations. Only Caucasian adults living in Nashville, Tennessee, USA were represented among the donors. CD4+ T cells were enriched through magnetic negative selection, after which naive cells were positively selected on CD45RA and the remaining negative fraction served as the memory subset. Blood was collected by leukapheresis, and PBMCs were isolated by Ficoll-Histopaque density gradient centrifugation and then cryopreserved in liquid nitrogen vapor phase. Analytical flow cytometry was used to check the purity and quantity of each magnetically sorted T cell population. From each sorted fraction, genomic DNA was isolated and quantified by UV absorbance on a Nanodrop 2000c.

This entry belongs to a study of shared clonotypes between healthy human individuals (TCRdb year 2020). Notes on the research overall: The cohort comprised two women and three men aged 18 to 49 years. For each donor, three plates each were used for CD4 naive and CD4 memory, two plates were used for CD8 naive, and one plate was used for CD8 memory. To estimate repertoire size and how much clonotypes are shared between individuals, the study performed deep sequencing of blood TCR repertoires from roughly five healthy adults. Libraries were prepared and TCR repertoires were sequenced by different laboratories using diverse techniques, in order to increase sequencing depth and limit assay-specific biases. Between about 0.85 and 8.9 billion PBMCs per donor were obtained by leukapheresis. Broad study findings and their caveats: Rarefaction of sorted-subset datasets indicated incomplete sequencing despite the large sequencing depth. Clonotypes shared by all four sorted-subset donors showed higher generation probabilities than non-shared clonotypes. Based on pairwise subsampling, the degree of clonotype sharing among donors was expected to be affected by sequencing depth. Naive subsets generally had larger estimated clonotype richness than memory subsets. Because the study included only a small number of donors, the genetic and exposure-history diversity represented was limited. Sampling was limited to blood, and TCR repertoires in tissue likely differ from TCR repertoires in blood. Across a handful of donors, around 5% of naive CD4, around 3.3% of naive CD8, approximately 2.5% of memory CD4, and roughly 0.4% of memory CD8 clonotypes were shared.

Using the deep immunoSEQ assay, multiplex PCR amplified TCR CDR3 regions from genomic DNA. For each cell subset, the extracted genomic DNA was distributed evenly across all wells of several immunoSEQ 96-well plates, and each plate served as one replicate. For sorted subsets, each replicate PCR was loaded with about 0.2 ug genomic DNA, equivalent to about 30,000 T cell genomes. Purified libraries were measured with a Qubit 3.0 fluorometer, size-checked on a Bioanalyzer 2100, and measured again with the KAPA Library Quantification kit. Every immunoSEQ 96-well plate was sequenced on a separate single-read 150-cycle Illumina NextSeq 550 flow cell. The source study handled its data this way. The immunoSEQ output contained only junctional sequences without quality scores, so filtering could not match that applied to full-length reads. To assign V/J genes and CDR3, sequences were annotated using PyIR, a Python wrapper for IgBLAST v1.9, with IMGT germline references. Reads with weak V/J assignments (E-value above 1e-6), missing CDR3, stop codons, out-of-frame junctions, or ambiguous translated residues were removed. V3J clonotypes were defined by identical inferred V gene, J gene, and CDR3 amino acid sequence. Percentage overlap between repertoires was computed as shared unique clonotypes divided by the size of the smaller repertoire. Three approaches were used to assess repertoire richness: RTK rarefaction, the Chao1 estimator, and Recon v2.1 estimates of unobserved clonotypes. Generation probabilities for all TCRbeta clonotypes obtained by the gDNA method from a few donors were computed using OLGA. TCRdb obtained this table from immuneACCESS and retained in-frame rearrangements with V and J assigned. These tables miss some clones; where compared with another copy, unresolved V genes account for less than half of the shortfall, and the remainder is unexplained. V and J calls and clone size are as listed in that table; D and trimming were resolved from the DNA. The sample has roughly 2.2 million clones on record, approximately 93% of them singletons. The ten largest clones take up 0.39% of the sample.

The TCR was taken from a man between 18 and 29 years old in good health. Some clones in this sample may be carry-over from other donors' samples. Sample: naive CD4+ T cells from PBMCs. The cell subset or site label on this specimen signifies: CD45RA+ positively selected.

The DNA sequence reads TGTGCCAGCAGCTCCACGAACACCGGGGAGCTGTTTTTT. The translation is CASSSTNTGELFF. In this chain, TRBV7-3 is recombined with TRBJ2-2; the D gene cannot be named for sure. The CDR3 sequence holds 13 residues, the cysteine and phenylalanine included. Only the CDR3 part of the read is kept: 39 bases, read in frame from the first base. The V and J ends are trimmed by 4 bases and 0 bases, leaving 3 bases between them. From a lookup of the germline V gene, CDR1 and CDR2 are SGHTA and FQGTGA.